The 10 T cell receptor beta chains below all came from one sample that was sequenced in a study of blood T cell repertoires in COVID-19. Measured with immunoSEQ multiplex PCR; TCRdb has only the in-frame clones, and not every one. The table includes about 130,000 clones, around 73% detected once. Material: peripheral blood. The receptor set was obtained from a man aged 55-75 years who had recovered from COVID-19.

This chain uses TRBV7-2 with TRBJ2-3, with TRBD2 as a possible D gene (5 bases). The germline CDR1 and CDR2 sequences are SGHTA and FQGNSA. Trimming shortened V by 1 base and J by 2 bases, and 13 bases separated the two germline ends. This CDR3 is 16 amino acids long. CDR3 loop: CASSLDPTGITDTQYF. Written as DNA, the CDR3 is TGTGCCAGCAGCTTAGATCCGACGGGGATCACAGATACGCAGTATTTT.

This clone is a singleton in its sample. The V and J genes are TRBV7-9 and TRBJ2-7, with D perhaps TRBD1 (6 bases). Looked up from germline, CDR1 is SEHNR and CDR2 is FQNEAQ (reference sequence). The CDR3 length is 16 residues. With 0 bases removed from V and 5 bases from J, the gap between germline ends came to 17 bases. The CDR3 DNA follows: TGTGCCAGCAGCTTAGCCCCCTTACAGGGTTTTGACGAGCAGTACTTC. Translation: CASSLAPLQGFDEQYF.

The chain combines TRBV5-1 with TRBJ2-5; D is possibly TRBD1 (6 bases). The CDR3 is 14 residues long. The germline V gene encodes CDR1 SGHRS and CDR2 YFSETQ. V lost 4 bases, J lost 4 bases, and 14 bases lay in between. The chain's CDR3 is CASSTTGSGETQYF. CDR3 bases: TGCGCCAGCAGCACCACAGGGTCGGGAGAGACCCAGTACTTC.

This chain joins TRBV4-3 and TRBJ1-4; D unclear. The germline V gene has CDR1 LGHNA and CDR2 YSLEER. CDR3 size: 17 residues. The V end was cut by 3 bases, the J end by 8 bases, with 22 bases between. This CDR3 reads CASSQALRGSVGEKLFF. In DNA, the CDR3 is TGCGCCAGCAGCCAGGCGCTGAGAGGCAGCGTTGGGGAAAAACTGTTTTTT.

This chain uses TRBV5-4 with TRBJ2-3, with D possibly TRBD1 on 5 matching bases. Germline CDR1 is SGHNT and CDR2 is YYREEE (reference sequence). Deletions cut 3 bases from V and 0 bases from J, with 8 bases between. The CDR3 runs 14 residues. CDR3 bases: TGTGCCAGCAGCTCGACAGCTAGCACAGATACGCAGTATTTT. Amino acid sequence: CASSSTASTDTQYF.

The V and J genes are TRBV28 and TRBJ2-1; tentative D call: TRBD2 (5 bases). The CDR3 covers 13 residues. V lost 6 bases, J lost 9 bases, and 15 bases lay in between. CDR1 is MDHEN, CDR2 SYDVKM, per germline. The CDR3 reads CASSSGYGGEQFF. The CDR3 coding sequence is TGTGCCAGCAGCTCCGGCTACGGAGGTGAGCAGTTCTTC.

The chain combines TRBV28 with TRBJ2-5, with 10 nucleotides matching TRBD1. Germline V CDR1 and CDR2: MDHEN, SYDVKM. The CDR3 runs to 15 residues. With V trimmed by 6 bases and J by 7 bases, 11 bases remained unmatched. CDR3 bases: TGTGCCAGCAGCCCGACGACAGGGGGCATAGGGACCCAGTACTTC. Its protein is CASSPTTGGIGTQYF.

The chain links TRBV18 to TRBJ1-3; no clear D gene. V lost 3 bases, J lost 8 bases, and 5 bases lay in between. This CDR3 region has 11 residues. Germline V gene data show CDR1 as KGHSH and CDR2 as LQKENI. CDR3 bases: TGTGCCAGCTCACCTCAGGACACCATATATTTT. Amino acid sequence: CASSPQDTIYF.

The V and J genes are TRBV7-6 and TRBJ1-1, with 8 bases identical to TRBD1. Germline V gene sequence: CDR1 SGHVS, CDR2 FNYEAQ. V lost 1 base, J lost 1 base, and 2 bases stayed unmatched. This CDR3 contains 15 residues. The CDR3 is CASSLGTGGNTEAFF. The CDR3 nucleotides read TGTGCCAGCAGCTTAGGAACAGGGGGGAACACTGAAGCTTTCTTT.

The V gene is TRBV7-9, the J gene TRBJ1-1, with D possibly being TRBD1 (5 bases). CDR1 is SEHNR and CDR2 is FQNEAQ in the germline V gene (reference sequence). CDR3 length: 14 residues. V was clipped by 0 bases and J by 2 bases, with 7 bases between them. CDR3 sequence: CASSLARANTEAFF. CDR3 nucleotide sequence: TGTGCCAGCAGCTTAGCCAGGGCTAACACTGAAGCTTTCTTT.